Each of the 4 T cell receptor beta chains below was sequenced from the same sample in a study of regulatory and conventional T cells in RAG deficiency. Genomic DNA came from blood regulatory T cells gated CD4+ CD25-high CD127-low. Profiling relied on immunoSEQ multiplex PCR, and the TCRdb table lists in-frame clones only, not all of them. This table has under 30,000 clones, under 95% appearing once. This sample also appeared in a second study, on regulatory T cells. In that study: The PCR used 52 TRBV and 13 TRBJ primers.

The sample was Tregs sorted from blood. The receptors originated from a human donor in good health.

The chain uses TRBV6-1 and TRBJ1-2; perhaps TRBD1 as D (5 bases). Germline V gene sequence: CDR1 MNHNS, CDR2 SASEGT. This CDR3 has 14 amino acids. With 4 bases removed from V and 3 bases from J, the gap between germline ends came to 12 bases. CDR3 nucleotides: TGTGCCAGCAGTGCCCGGGACGGATACTATGGCTACACCTTC. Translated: CASSARDGYYGYTF.

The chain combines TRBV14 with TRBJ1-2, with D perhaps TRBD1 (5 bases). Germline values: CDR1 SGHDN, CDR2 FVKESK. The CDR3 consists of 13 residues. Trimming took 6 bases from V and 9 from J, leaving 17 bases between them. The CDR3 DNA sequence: TGTGCCAGCAGATCATCCGGGGCCAAAAGCTACACCTTC. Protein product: CASRSSGAKSYTF. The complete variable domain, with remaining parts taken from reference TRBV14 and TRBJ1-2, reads EAGVTQFPSHSVIEKGQTVTLRCDPISGHDNLYWYRRVMGKEIKFLLHFVKESKQDESGMPNNRFLAERTGGTYSTLKVQPAELEDSGVYFCASRSSGAKSYTFGSGTRLTVV.

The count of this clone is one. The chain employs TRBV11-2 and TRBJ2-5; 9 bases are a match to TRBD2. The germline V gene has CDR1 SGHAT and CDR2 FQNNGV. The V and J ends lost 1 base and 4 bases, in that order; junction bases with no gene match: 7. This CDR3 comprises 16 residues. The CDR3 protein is CASSLGSGGGRETQYF. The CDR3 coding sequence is TGTGCCAGCAGCTTAGGTAGCGGGGGAGGTCGAGAGACCCAGTACTTC.

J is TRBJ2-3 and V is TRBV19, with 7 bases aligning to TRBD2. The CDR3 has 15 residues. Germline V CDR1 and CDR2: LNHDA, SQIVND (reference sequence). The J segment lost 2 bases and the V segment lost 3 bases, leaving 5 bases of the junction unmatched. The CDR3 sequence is CASSMLAVFTDTQYF. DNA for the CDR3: TGTGCCAGTAGTATGCTAGCGGTCTTCACAGATACGCAGTATTTT.